A selection of T cell receptor beta chains follows, all from one sample in a study of blood T cell repertoires in COVID-19. Assay: immunoSEQ multiplex PCR; the TCRdb copy retains only in-frame clones and omits some. Of 380,000 or so clones listed, about 89% are singletons. Material for sequencing was PBMCs or T cells enriched from blood (not recorded which). The receptors were sampled from a young man who had recovered from COVID-19. The CDR3 runs from the conserved cysteine through the conserved F or W. Fields, in order: D gene, clone size, J gene, V gene, CDR3 protein, CDR3 DNA. The D gene is left open where the match is weak. Clone size is shown for a subset of rows, as once, few, many or a class of expanded clone.

NA	NA	TRBJ1-3	TRBV7-9	CASSLSGSGNTIYF	TGTGCCAGCAGCTTATCAGGGTCGGGAAACACCATATATTTT
NA	NA	TRBJ1-1	TRBV5-1	CASSPGGNTEAFF	TGCGCCAGCAGCCCTGGAGGGAACACTGAAGCTTTCTTT
TRBD1	NA	TRBJ1-6	TRBV27	CASRTGGSPLHF	TGTGCCAGTCGGACAGGAGGTTCACCCCTCCACTTT
TRBD2	NA	TRBJ2-3	TRBV27	CASSSQKLAGGRDTQYF	TGTGCCAGCAGTTCTCAAAAACTAGCGGGGGGCCGGGATACGCAGTATTTT
NA	once	TRBJ2-2	TRBV11-1	CASSFINTGELFF	TGTGCCAGCAGCTTTATTAACACCGGGGAGCTGTTTTTT
TRBD1	few	TRBJ1-2	TRBV18	CASSPSTGDYYTF	TGTGCCAGCTCACCCTCGACAGGGGATTACTACACCTTC
NA	NA	TRBJ1-2	TRBV6-5	CASTHGGYGYTF	TGTGCCAGCACACACGGGGGATATGGCTACACCTTC
NA	NA	TRBJ2-1	TRBV10-1	CASSESEEQFF	TGCGCCAGCAGTGAATCGGAGGAGCAGTTCTTC
NA	once	TRBJ1-6	TRBV11-2	CASGGQNGSPLHF	TGTGCCAGCGGAGGACAGAATGGTTCACCCCTCCACTTT
NA	once	TRBJ2-5	TRBV4-1	CASSQDYTVGSQPQYF	TGCGCCAGCAGCCAAGACTATACAGTCGGAAGTCAGCCCCAGTACTTC
NA	NA	TRBJ1-3	TRBV7-9	CASTIKGNTIYF	TGTGCCAGCACCATTAAAGGAAACACCATATATTTT
TRBD1	NA	TRBJ1-1	TRBV28	CASSLKGAGWTEAFF	TGTGCCAGCAGTTTGAAGGGGGCAGGATGGACTGAAGCTTTCTTT
NA	NA	TRBJ1-5	TRBV5-1	CASSLGQGGQPQHF	TGCGCCAGCAGCTTGGGGCAGGGAGGTCAGCCCCAGCATTTT
TRBD1	NA	TRBJ1-1	TRBV4-1	CASMSQGATNTEAFF	TGCGCCAGCATGTCCCAGGGGGCTACGAACACTGAAGCTTTCTTT
NA	NA	TRBJ1-5	TRBV7-9	CASSIHDRRSNQPQHF	TGTGCCAGCAGCATACACGACAGGCGTAGCAATCAGCCCCAGCATTTT
NA	NA	TRBJ1-6	TRBV27	CASSWRAISPLHF	TGTGCCAGCAGTTGGAGGGCCATTTCACCCCTCCACTTT
NA	NA	TRBJ2-5	TRBV7-6	CASSSIALGDQETQYF	TGTGCCAGCAGCTCAATTGCCTTAGGGGATCAAGAGACCCAGTACTTC
NA	NA	TRBJ2-7	TRBV11-3	CASSQTGATYEQYF	TGTGCCAGCAGCCAGACAGGTGCTACCTACGAGCAGTACTTC
TRBD2	NA	TRBJ2-7	TRBV4-2	CASSQGGGYEQYF	TGTGCCAGCAGCCAAGGGGGGGGCTACGAGCAGTACTTC
NA	once	TRBJ2-2	TRBV29-1	CSVGIYSGTVNTGELFF	TGCAGCGTTGGAATCTATTCGGGAACAGTGAACACCGGGGAGCTGTTTTTT
NA	NA	TRBJ2-2	TRBV11-3	CASSPNSGSVGELFF	TGTGCCAGCAGCCCAAATTCAGGGTCCGTCGGGGAGCTGTTTTTT
NA	NA	TRBJ1-2	TRBV19	CASSISGSPYGYTF	TGTGCCAGTAGTATTAGCGGCAGTCCCTATGGCTACACCTTC
NA	NA	TRBJ1-6	TRBV6-5	CASSYTDTTNSPLHF	TGTGCCAGCAGTTACACGGACACCACCAATTCACCCCTCCACTTT
NA	NA	TRBJ1-3	TRBV7-9	CASSSGGGSANTIYF	TGTGCCAGCAGTTCGGGAGGCGGATCTGCAAACACCATATATTTT